This is a list of T cell receptor beta chains from one sample in a study of vaccination and CD4 T cells after COVID-19. Their specific antigens are unknown. TCRdb fed the PCR reads into MiXCR, producing one record per CDR3 protein. Among more than 7,500 distinct CDR3 sequences listed, approximately 49% were seen once. Source material: CD4+ T cells from blood, cultured in vitro. These receptor sequences come from a human donor in good health. CDR3s include the opening cysteine and the closing phenylalanine or tryptophan. D genes are given only for firm matches. A clone size is listed for some rows: how often the clone was seen (once, few, many), or a class if it is expanded.

D: NA
J: TRBJ1-2
V: TRBV7-2
size: few
DNA: TGTGCCAGCAGCTTAGTCTCAGGGTATGGCTACACCTTC
CDR3: CASSLVSGYGYTF

D: NA
J: TRBJ1-2
V: TRBV11-2
size: NA
DNA: TGTGCCAGCAGCTTCCCTTTCCGGGGAGCCTATGGCTACACCTTC
CDR3: CASSFPFRGAYGYTF

D: NA
J: TRBJ1-2
V: TRBV5-5
size: NA
DNA: TGTGCCAGCAGCCGGAGTAGCTATGGCTACACCTTC
CDR3: CASSRSSYGYTF

D: TRBD1
J: TRBJ1-2
V: TRBV2
size: few
DNA: TGTGCCAGCAGTGGCCAGGGGGAGGCCTATGGCTACACCTTC
CDR3: CASSGQGEAYGYTF

D: TRBD1
J: TRBJ2-3
V: TRBV10-3
size: NA
DNA: TGTGCCACAAGGACAGGGATGAGCACAGATACGCAGTATTTT
CDR3: CATRTGMSTDTQYF

D: NA
J: TRBJ1-6
V: TRBV5-8
size: few
DNA: TGTGCCAGCAGCACAGACAGACCCCCGGGGCCCCTCCACTTT
CDR3: CASSTDRPPGPLHF

D: NA
J: TRBJ2-1
V: TRBV20-1
size: NA
DNA: TGCAGTGCCCTTGGGCGGGGATCCGGGTCCTACAATGAGCAGTTCTTC
CDR3: CSALGRGSGSYNEQFF

D: TRBD2
J: TRBJ2-7
V: TRBV7-9
size: NA
DNA: TGTGCCAGCAGCCCCCGTACGGTGGGACTAGCGGGGGTAACCTACGAGCAGTACTTC
CDR3: CASSPRTVGLAGVTYEQYF

D: NA
J: TRBJ2-3
V: TRBV7-2
size: NA
DNA: TGTGCCAGCAGCTCTCGGGGTGTGCCAGATACGCAGTATTTT
CDR3: CASSSRGVPDTQYF

D: NA
J: TRBJ2-5
V: TRBV7-9
size: NA
DNA: TGTGCCAGCAGCCGGACCTGGGAGACCCAGTACTTC
CDR3: CASSRTWETQYF

D: NA
J: TRBJ1-2
V: TRBV6-1
size: NA
DNA: TGTGCCGCTTCCAGGGGTTCGGGCTATGGCTACACCTTC
CDR3: CAASRGSGYGYTF

D: NA
J: TRBJ2-1
V: TRBV20-1
size: NA
DNA: TGCAGTGCTAGAATATTTAACAGGCTCGTCAATGAGCAGTTCTTC
CDR3: CSARIFNRLVNEQFF

D: NA
J: TRBJ1-2
V: TRBV6-5
size: NA
DNA: TGTGCCAGCAGTTACTCGTGGGGGAGGGGCGGCTATGGCTACACCTTC
CDR3: CASSYSWGRGGYGYTF

D: TRBD1
J: TRBJ1-2
V: TRBV6-1
size: NA
DNA: TGTGCCAGCAGATGGGACAGGAGAACGTATGGCTACACCTTC
CDR3: CASRWDRRTYGYTF

D: TRBD1
J: TRBJ1-1
V: TRBV20-1
size: NA
DNA: TGCAGTGCTCGACAGGGCGTCTTAATGAACACTGAAGCTTTCTTT
CDR3: CSARQGVLMNTEAFF

D: NA
J: TRBJ2-4
V: TRBV5-1
size: NA
DNA: TGCGCCAGCAGCTCATCGGCCGGCGTAGCCAAAAACATTCAGTACTTC
CDR3: CASSSSAGVAKNIQYF

D: NA
J: TRBJ1-1
V: TRBV6-1
size: NA
DNA: TGTGCCACCTGGGGACGGTCCTACACTGAAGCTTTCTTT
CDR3: CATWGRSYTEAFF

D: NA
J: TRBJ1-1
V: TRBV7-9
size: NA
DNA: TGTGCCAGCAGACGGGAAACTTGGACTGAAGCTTTCTTT
CDR3: CASRRETWTEAFF

D: TRBD2
J: TRBJ2-1
V: TRBV24-1
size: once
DNA: TGTGCCACCAGTGATTTTGGGACTAGAGGGAATGAGCAGTTCTTC
CDR3: CATSDFGTRGNEQFF

D: NA
J: TRBJ2-3
V: TRBV7-8
size: NA
DNA: TGTGCCAGCAGCTTTTACGGGAAGAACACAGATACGCAGTATTTT
CDR3: CASSFYGKNTDTQYF

D: TRBD2
J: TRBJ2-7
V: TRBV6-1
size: NA
DNA: TGTGCCAGCAGTAGGACTAGCGGGTCCTACGAGCAGTACTTC
CDR3: CASSRTSGSYEQYF

D: NA
J: TRBJ2-7
V: TRBV18
size: once
DNA: TGTGCCAGCTCCCCATTCCGGGACACCGTATCCTACGAGCAGTACTTC
CDR3: CASSPFRDTVSYEQYF

D: NA
J: TRBJ1-2
V: TRBV6-2/TRBV6-3
size: NA
DNA: TGTGCCAGCTCCCGAAGTTATGGCTACACCTTC
CDR3: CASSRSYGYTF

D: NA
J: TRBJ1-5
V: TRBV5-4
size: NA
DNA: TGTGCCAGCAGCCCCGGGCGGGGAGGAGATCAGCCCCAGCATTTT
CDR3: CASSPGRGGDQPQHF

D: NA
J: TRBJ1-1
V: TRBV28
size: NA
DNA: TGTGCCAGCAGTTTAGAGGGATTTGAAGCTTTCTTT
CDR3: CASSLEGFEAFF

D: NA
J: TRBJ2-3
V: TRBV19
size: NA
DNA: TGTGCCAGTAGGGAGGGCCCCGCGGGCCTTACGCAGTATTTT
CDR3: CASREGPAGLTQYF

D: TRBD2
J: TRBJ2-7
V: TRBV20-1
size: NA
DNA: TGCAGTGCTAGAGATCTAGCGGTGGACGAGCAGTACTTC
CDR3: CSARDLAVDEQYF

D: NA
J: TRBJ2-1
V: TRBV4-3
size: NA
DNA: TGCGCCAGCAGCCAAGATTTAGGAATCAATGAGCAGTTCTTC
CDR3: CASSQDLGINEQFF

D: NA
J: TRBJ1-5
V: TRBV10-3
size: NA
DNA: TGTGCCATCAGTGAGGGCGGGGTCGGGCAGCCCCAGCATTTT
CDR3: CAISEGGVGQPQHF

D: NA
J: TRBJ2-5
V: TRBV7-9
size: NA
DNA: TGTGCCAGCAGCAGGGACACCTGGTACCAAGAGACCCAGTACTTC
CDR3: CASSRDTWYQETQYF

D: TRBD2
J: TRBJ2-7
V: TRBV6-1
size: NA
DNA: TGTGCCAGCCGGACTAGCGGGACTCTAACCTACGAGCAGTACTTC
CDR3: CASRTSGTLTYEQYF

D: NA
J: TRBJ2-5
V: TRBV20-1
size: few
DNA: TGCAGTGCGACTCCTGTAGTACAAGAGACCCAGTACTTC
CDR3: CSATPVVQETQYF

D: TRBD2
J: TRBJ2-2
V: TRBV20-1
size: few
DNA: TGCAGTGCTAGAGATAAGGCGGGAGGCCAGAACACCGGGGAGCTGTTTTTT
CDR3: CSARDKAGGQNTGELFF

D: NA
J: TRBJ1-1
V: TRBV5-1
size: NA
DNA: TGCGCCAGCAGCTTGTACGGGGCGGGGACTGAAGCTTTCTTT
CDR3: CASSLYGAGTEAFF

D: NA
J: TRBJ2-1
V: TRBV24-1
size: NA
DNA: TGTGCCACCGGGGGGGGCCCCATCAATGAGCAGTTCTTC
CDR3: CATGGGPINEQFF

D: TRBD2
J: TRBJ2-3
V: TRBV19
size: NA
DNA: TGTGCCAGTAGTATGAACGGGAGGGCAGGGGATACGCAGTATTTT
CDR3: CASSMNGRAGDTQYF

D: TRBD2
J: TRBJ2-1
V: TRBV24-1
size: few
DNA: TGTGCCACCATGGATACTAGCGGGGCCCTAATCCAGCAGTTCTTC
CDR3: CATMDTSGALIQQFF

D: TRBD2
J: TRBJ2-1
V: TRBV6-5
size: few
DNA: TGTGCCAGCAGTTACACTAGCGAGGTCAATGAGCAGTTCTTC
CDR3: CASSYTSEVNEQFF

D: NA
J: TRBJ1-1
V: TRBV2
size: NA
DNA: TGTGCCAGCAGGGTATCCACTGAAGCTTTCTTT
CDR3: CASRVSTEAFF

D: NA
J: TRBJ1-5
V: TRBV27
size: NA
DNA: TGTGCCAGCAGTACCCGACAGAACAATCAGCCCCAGCATTTT
CDR3: CASSTRQNNQPQHF

D: NA
J: TRBJ1-6
V: TRBV6-5
size: few
DNA: TGTGCCAGCAGTTACACCCCACTACAGGGTAGTAATTCACCCCTCCACTTT
CDR3: CASSYTPLQGSNSPLHF

D: NA
J: TRBJ1-5
V: TRBV10-3
size: NA
DNA: TGTGCCATCAGGGACCCTAAGTGGGGCAATCAGCCCCAGCATTTT
CDR3: CAIRDPKWGNQPQHF

D: NA
J: TRBJ2-5
V: TRBV7-9
size: once
DNA: TGTGCCAGCAGCTTAGCCTCGGGAGCAGAGACCCAGTACTTC
CDR3: CASSLASGAETQYF

D: TRBD1
J: TRBJ1-2
V: TRBV11-2
size: NA
DNA: TGTGCCAGCAGCCCGGGACAGGGCTATGGCTACACCTTC
CDR3: CASSPGQGYGYTF

D: TRBD1
J: TRBJ1-1
V: TRBV6-2/TRBV6-3
size: NA
DNA: TGTGCCAGCAGTTACCCGCGGACAGGCATGAACACTGAAGCTTTCTTT
CDR3: CASSYPRTGMNTEAFF

D: NA
J: TRBJ2-3
V: TRBV20-1
size: NA
DNA: TGCAGTGCTAGAGATCAACAGACTAGCACAGATACGCAGTATTTT
CDR3: CSARDQQTSTDTQYF

D: TRBD2
J: TRBJ2-3
V: TRBV7-2
size: few
DNA: TGTGCCAGCAGCTCGAAAAGCGGGGGGTTTGCAGATACGCAGTATTTT
CDR3: CASSSKSGGFADTQYF

D: NA
J: TRBJ1-2
V: TRBV28
size: NA
DNA: TGTGCCAGCAGTTTTGAAGGGCGTCCTGGCTACACCTTC
CDR3: CASSFEGRPGYTF

D: NA
J: TRBJ2-1
V: TRBV5-1
size: NA
DNA: TGCGCCAGCAGCTTTATAGACAAGCACTACAATGAGCAGTTCTTC
CDR3: CASSFIDKHYNEQFF

D: TRBD2
J: TRBJ2-5
V: TRBV28
size: NA
DNA: TGTGCCAGCTTTTCTGCGGGGGGAACGGTGGGAGGTCAAGAGACCCAGTACTTC
CDR3: CASFSAGGTVGGQETQYF

D: TRBD1
J: TRBJ1-2
V: TRBV20-1
size: few
DNA: TGCAGTGCCACGCAACAGGGGGCGATTCGTAGCTACACCTTC
CDR3: CSATQQGAIRSYTF

D: TRBD1
J: TRBJ2-5
V: TRBV15
size: few
DNA: TGTGCCACCAGCAGGGGGGACAGGGGGCTTGGGGAGACCCAGTACTTC
CDR3: CATSRGDRGLGETQYF

D: NA
J: TRBJ2-7
V: TRBV6-1
size: few
DNA: TGTGCCAGCAGTGTCGCTGAAGGGGCGGGCGAGCAGTACTTC
CDR3: CASSVAEGAGEQYF

D: NA
J: TRBJ2-2
V: TRBV7-8
size: NA
DNA: TGTGCCAGCAGCCAGGGTGGCAGGGGCGGTGCCGGGGAGCTGTTTTTT
CDR3: CASSQGGRGGAGELFF

D: NA
J: TRBJ2-2
V: TRBV6-2/TRBV6-3
size: NA
DNA: TGTGCCAGCAGGGCAGGTCCCAAGGGGGGCCGAAACACCGGGGAGCTGTTTTTT
CDR3: CASRAGPKGGRNTGELFF